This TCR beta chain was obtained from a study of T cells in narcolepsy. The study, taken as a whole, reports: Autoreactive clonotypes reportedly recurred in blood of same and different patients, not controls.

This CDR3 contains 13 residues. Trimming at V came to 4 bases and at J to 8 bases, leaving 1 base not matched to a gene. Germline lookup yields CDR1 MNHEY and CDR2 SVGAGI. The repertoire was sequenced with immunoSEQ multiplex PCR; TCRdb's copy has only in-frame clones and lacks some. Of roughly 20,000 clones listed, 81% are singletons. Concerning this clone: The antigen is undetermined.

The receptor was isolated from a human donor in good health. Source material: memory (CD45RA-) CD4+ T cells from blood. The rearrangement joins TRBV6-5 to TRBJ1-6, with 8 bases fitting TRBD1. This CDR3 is CASSSTGDSPLHF. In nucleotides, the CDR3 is TGTGCCAGCAGTTCGACAGGGGATTCACCCCTCCACTTT.